Sequencing of this TCR beta chain was carried out in a study of HIV-infected patients and healthy controls. Whole blood was used without fractionation, so all unsorted peripheral T cells were included. Alpha and beta constant-region primers primed reverse transcription of about 0.5 ug RNA. Each of the alpha and beta chains got its own library through chain-specific third strand synthesis with indices. TCRdb analysed the 5' RACE reads with MiXCR anew, one entry per CDR3 protein. The sample records fewer than 20,000 distinct CDR3 sequences, around 7.7% being singletons. With 3 bases removed from V and 2 bases from J, the gap between germline ends came to 11 bases. Germline CDR1 MGHRA, CDR2 YSYEKL. The length of the CDR3 is 14 residues. This clonotype was counted at least ten times.

The TCR comes from an adult in good health. The specimen was blood. The chain joins TRBV4-1 to TRBJ2-7; no clear D. CDR3 amino acids: CASSQGTEPYEQYF. CDR3 sequence (DNA): TGCGCCAGCAGCCAGGGAACGGAACCCTACGAGCAGTACTTC.